This paragraph covers one T cell receptor (beta chain) sequence. The antigen is not known. The data stem from a study of T cell responses to AZD1222 COVID-19 vaccine. General study findings and limits: The number of AZD1222 recipients seropositive at baseline was only 5 to 7. Unmutated variant regions reportedly attract nearly half of all spike-specific TCRs. Spike was spanned by vaccine-associated CD4 TCRs, with dominance at 160-218 and 743-854. Among the donors, most were white British and more were female, and clonal diversity was possibly underestimated.

The CDR3 is 10 amino acids. CDR1 is SNHLY, CDR2 FYNNEI, per germline. V was trimmed by 4 bases and J by 7 bases, leaving 1 base between them. Sequencing used immunoSEQ multiplex PCR; TCRdb keeps in-frame clones, though not all of them. The repertoire has 100,000 to 120,000 clones, 94% of them found once; the top ten carry about 3%. The sequence came from an adult who received the AZD1222 COVID-19 vaccine. Sequencing used peripheral blood, obtained 28 days after the second AZD1222 dose. The genes are TRBV2 and TRBJ2-2; D not resolved. In DNA, the CDR3 is TGTGCCAGCAGTGTCGGGGAGCTGTTTTTT. Translated, it gives CASSVGELFF.